This entry lists 12 T cell receptor beta chains sequenced from one sample in a study of shared clonotypes between healthy human individuals. The protocol was immunoSEQ multiplex PCR, while the TCRdb copy is restricted to in-frame clones and leaves out a portion. The sample lists roughly 500,000 clones, over 70% seen once, with roughly 12% in the top ten. The sample taken for sequencing was PBMCs. These receptors all stem from a woman aged 40 to 50 in good health. Some clones in this sample may be carry-over from other donors' samples.

Turning to this clone: This likely traces to a read error, being one base from a far larger clone. V and J are TRBV6-1 and TRBJ2-5; D is perhaps TRBD1 (8 bases). The better agreement between TRBJ2-7 and the DNA end casts doubt on the J call. Per germline, CDR1 MNHNS and CDR2 SASEGT. There are 14 residues in the CDR3. CDR3 DNA sequence: TGTGCCAACAGGGGGGGGACAGGATCCTACGAGCAGTACTTC. Protein product: CANRGGTGSYEQYF.

This chain connects TRBV7-8 to TRBJ2-7; 7 bases are shared with TRBD1. The CDR3 is made up of 14 amino acids. Unmatched junction bases numbered 9, after V lost 5 bases and J lost 5 bases. The V gene's germline CDR1 is SGHVS and CDR2 FQNEAQ. CDR3 protein: CASSPRQGRDEQYF. In DNA, the CDR3 is TGTGCCAGCAGCCCAAGACAGGGTCGGGACGAGCAGTACTTC.

The rearrangement links TRBV14 to TRBJ2-7; D uncertain. Germline V gene data show CDR1 as SGHDN and CDR2 as FVKESK. Trimming removed 1 base at V and 9 bases at J, with 13 bases between. The CDR3 contains 13 residues. The CDR3 here is CASSQAPTLGQYF. Written as DNA, the CDR3 is TGTGCCAGCAGCCAAGCCCCCACCCTGGGGCAGTACTTC. The variable domain in full, with the rest retrieved from reference TRBV14 and TRBJ2-7, is EAGVTQFPSHSVIEKGQTVTLRCDPISGHDNLYWYRRVMGKEIKFLLHFVKESKQDESGMPNNRFLAERTGGTYSTLKVQPAELEDSGVYFCASSQAPTLGQYFGPGTRLTVT.

This sequence joins TRBV4-2 and TRBJ1-5; D not certain. V shed 2 bases and J shed 1 base, with 9 bases lying between them. The CDR3 loop spans 15 amino acids. Germline-derived CDR1 and CDR2 are LGHNA and YNFKEQ. The CDR3 reads CASSQIMASNQPQHF. The CDR3 nucleotides are TGTGCCAGCAGCCAAATCATGGCAAGCAATCAGCCCCAGCATTTT.

The V call is TRBV4-1, the J call TRBJ2-5, with 11 bases fitting TRBD1. Germline V CDR1 and CDR2: MGHRA, YSYEKL. V dropped 0 bases and J dropped 4; count of bases not matched to a gene: 7. CDR3 length: 17 amino acids. CDR3 bases: TGCGCCAGCAGCCAAGACCCGGGGACAGGGGGACGAGAGACCCAGTACTTC. Its protein product is CASSQDPGTGGRETQYF.

This clone was picked up one time. The gene calls are TRBV7-9 and TRBJ2-7; TRBD2 agrees at 14 bases. Germline assignment: CDR1 SEHNR and CDR2 FQNEAQ (reference sequence). The trim removed 5 bases at V and 2 bases at J, leaving 8 bases unmatched. CDR3 length equals 17 residues. The CDR3: CASSPGLAGEAPYEQYF. The CDR3 DNA is TGTGCCAGCAGCCCGGGACTAGCGGGAGAAGCCCCCTACGAGCAGTACTTC.

The gene calls are TRBV18 and TRBJ1-5, with D perhaps matching TRBD1 (5 bases). This CDR3 has 14 residues. Germline V gene sequence: CDR1 KGHSH, CDR2 LQKENI. The ends were cut back, 0 bases at V and 4 bases at J, with 7 bases in the middle. CDR3 region: CASSPPGPNQPQHF. The CDR3 coding sequence is TGTGCCAGCTCACCACCGGGGCCAAATCAGCCCCAGCATTTT.

This clone was seen only once. The chain employs TRBV7-3 and TRBJ2-1, with D hard to call. V was clipped by 2 bases and J by 9 bases, with 11 bases between them. Germline loops: CDR1 SGHTA, CDR2 FQGTGA. CDR3 size: 13 residues. The CDR3 DNA reads TGTGCCAGCAGCTTAGTAAGTTTTGGTGAGCAGTTCTTC. It specifies CASSLVSFGEQFF.

The rearrangement uses TRBV2 and TRBJ2-1; D is uncertain. This CDR3 is built from 14 residues. The germline gives CDR1 SNHLY, CDR2 FYNNEI. The V and J ends lost 2 bases and 4 bases respectively, with 9 bases between them. The CDR3 loop reads CASSERLQYNEQFF. CDR3 bases: TGTGCCAGCAGTGAAAGGCTACAATACAATGAGCAGTTCTTC.

The V gene is TRBV29-1, the J gene TRBJ2-3; D remains unclear. The CDR3 totals 10 residues. CDR1 and CDR2 (germline): SQVTM, ANQGSEA. Trimming stripped 4 bases from V and 4 bases from J, with 3 bases between. CDR3 protein: CSVASDTQYF. The CDR3 DNA reads as TGCAGCGTTGCTTCAGATACGCAGTATTTT.

The gene calls are TRBV10-3 and TRBJ2-7; the D gene is possibly TRBD2 (5 bases). Germline lookup yields CDR1 ENHRY and CDR2 SYGVKD. The CDR3 has 12 amino acids. V was pared by 9 bases and J by 4 bases, with 13 bases between. The CDR3 here is CAIRLTNYEQYF. The CDR3 bases are TGTGCCATTCGACTAACGAATTACGAGCAGTACTTC.

Details on this clone: This is likely an artifact of a read error, given a far larger clone one base away. The rearrangement links TRBV28 to TRBJ2-1, with 8 bases lining up with TRBD1. Germline V gives CDR1 MDHEN, CDR2 SYDVKM. V gave up 7 bases and J gave up 12 bases; unmatched junction bases: 8. The length of the CDR3 is 12 residues. This CDR3 is CASTGWTGRQFF. CDR3 in DNA: TGTGCCAGCACCGGGTGGACAGGGAGGCAGTTCTTC.